These 26 T cell receptor beta chains were sequenced from one sample in a study of prognosis after radiotherapy for stage I lung cancer (dated by TCRdb to the early 2020s). Sequencing took place on an Illumina HiSeq 3000. The TCR beta CDR3 region was amplified from genomic DNA by two rounds of multiplex PCR. The first PCR round used primers specific to each TRBV and TRBJ gene, and the primer sequences were filed in Chinese patent CN105087789A. Using fastp at Q25 and MiXCR, TCRdb reprocessed the public reads and kept productive beta chains. When rows share a CDR3 protein, they turn into one entry using the most common DNA and genes. Here the sample has some 34,000 distinct CDR3 sequences; roughly a third occur a single time. The leading ten clones occupy roughly 17% of the sample. The sequenced sample was PBMCs, obtained before or after stereotactic body radiation therapy (not recorded which). These receptors came from a donor over 45 with non-small cell lung cancer.

This clonotype was counted ten times or more. The rearrangement links TRBV30 to TRBJ2-5; 7 bases agree with TRBD2. CDR1 is GTSNPN, CDR2 SVGIG, per germline (reference sequence). The CDR3 contains 13 residues. J was trimmed by 6 bases and V by 0 bases; bases with no gene match: 4. As DNA, the CDR3 is TGTGCCTGGAGTGTCTCTAGCGGCAAGACCCAGTACTTC. Translating it yields CAWSVSSGKTQYF.

This clonotype was counted many times. The J gene is TRBJ2-2, the V gene TRBV30; D is unclear. Germline V lookup: CDR1 GTSNPN, CDR2 SVGIG (reference sequence). The CDR3 has 16 residues. V shed 3 bases and J shed 6 bases, with 20 bases lying between them. CDR3: CAWSKRRVFSAGELFF. CDR3 sequence (DNA): TGTGCCTGGAGCAAAAGGCGAGTTTTTTCCGCCGGGGAGCTGTTTTTT.

Ten or more counts support this clonotype. The chain combines TRBV3-1 with TRBJ2-3; TRBD1 matches 8 bases. In germline, CDR1 is LGHDT, CDR2 YNNKEL (reference sequence). Losses at the gene ends were 4 bases for V and 2 bases for J; bases not matched to a gene: 2. CDR3 length: 14 amino acids. The CDR3 sequence is CASSRGQDTDTQYF. DNA of the CDR3: TGTGCCAGCAGCCGGGGACAGGACACAGATACGCAGTATTTT.

The CDR3 protein is CASSPLLAVGELFF. The CDR3 DNA is TGTGCCAGTAGTCCTCTCTTGGCCGTGGGGGAGCTGTTTTTT. This chain uses TRBV19 with TRBJ2-2; D is undetermined. CDR1 and CDR2 (germline): LNHDA, SQIVND (reference sequence). The V gene lost 5 bases and the J gene lost 8 bases, with 15 bases spanning the gap. The CDR3 is 14 residues long.

V usage is TRBV6-1 and J usage is TRBJ2-7, with D perhaps given as TRBD1 or TRBD2 (5 bases each). The germline gives CDR1 MNHNS, CDR2 SASEGT. The CDR3 has 14 amino acids. V lost 7 bases and J 3 bases, leaving 16 bases between the germline ends. This chain's CDR3 is CASIRERGVYEQYF. DNA for the CDR3: TGTGCCAGCATTCGGGAAAGGGGAGTCTACGAGCAGTACTTC.

This clonotype is labeled as medium-sized. V usage is TRBV6-5 and J usage is TRBJ2-2; 12 bases align to TRBD2. CDR3 length: 19 amino acids. V trimming: 6 bases; J trimming: 0 bases; junction bases outside the gene matches: 11. The germline CDR1 and CDR2 sequences are MNHEY and SVGAGI. CDR3 loop: CASRLLTSGGVANTGELFF. CDR3 DNA: TGTGCCAGCAGATTACTGACTAGCGGGGGAGTCGCGAACACCGGGGAGCTGTTTTTT.

The chain uses TRBV12-3 or TRBV12-4 and TRBJ1-6; possibly TRBD1 for D (6 bases). CDR3 size: 14 residues. Trimming left V 8 bases short and J 10 bases short, with 18 bases between. CDR3 DNA sequence: TGTGCCAGCTTGGGTCGGGGGCCCAGATCACCCCTCCACTTT. It is translated as CASLGRGPRSPLHF.

This clonotype was seen repeatedly, ten times or more. The chain recombines TRBV7-8 with TRBJ2-7; 7 bases match TRBD1. The CDR3 has 14 amino acids. CDR1 SGHVS and CDR2 FQNEAQ come from the germline V gene. V gave up 0 bases and J gave up 3 bases; unmatched junction bases: 2. DNA for the CDR3: TGTGCCAGCAGCTTAGCGGGACAGATCTACGAGCAGTACTTC. Protein product: CASSLAGQIYEQYF.

This clonotype was counted many times. Here the CDR3 reads CASSAPSRVGNEQFF. The CDR3 DNA reads as TGTGCCAGCAGCGCCCCTAGCAGGGTAGGCAATGAGCAGTTCTTC. This sequence joins TRBV9 and TRBJ2-1, with D perhaps given as TRBD1 or TRBD2 (5 bases each). This CDR3 contains 15 residues. The germline V gene encodes CDR1 SGDLS and CDR2 YYNGEE. Trimming left V 3 bases short and J 6 bases short, with 16 bases between.

The J gene is TRBJ1-5, the V gene TRBV24-1; D is possibly TRBD1 (6 bases). The tail of the sequence fits TRBJ2-3 better, so the J call may be wrong. This CDR3 is 15 amino acids long. Germline lookup yields CDR1 KGHDR and CDR2 SFDVKD. CDR3 region: CATSEADTIRGSQYF. In DNA form, the CDR3 reads TGTGCCACCAGTGAGGCGGACACCATCAGGGGATCCCAGTATTTT.

J is TRBJ2-2 and V is TRBV7-3; 7 bases match TRBD2. Germline V gives CDR1 SGHTA, CDR2 FQGTGA. Trimming at V came to 5 bases and at J to 1 base, leaving 7 bases not matched to a gene. The CDR3 covers 16 residues. The CDR3 loop reads CASSPQPSGNTGELFF. The CDR3 DNA reads as TGTGCCAGCAGCCCACAGCCTAGCGGGAACACCGGGGAGCTGTTTTTT.

This clonotype was observed at least ten times. The rearrangement links TRBV3-1 to TRBJ2-2; the D gene could be TRBD1 or TRBD2 (5 bases each). Germline CDR1 LGHDT, CDR2 YNNKEL (reference sequence). This CDR3 contains 16 residues. V was cut by 2 bases and J by 1 base, with 11 bases left in between. The CDR3 loop reads CASSQRGAWNTGELFF. CDR3 DNA: TGTGCCAGCAGCCAACGAGGGGCTTGGAACACCGGGGAGCTGTTTTTT.

This sequence joins TRBV20-1 and TRBJ1-1; D is perhaps TRBD1 (6 bases). Germline V gene data show CDR1 as DFQATT and CDR2 as SNEGSKA (reference sequence). This CDR3 is 14 amino acids long. Trimming pared 6 bases from V and 0 bases from J, leaving 14 bases between. The CDR3 reads CSAGGLRVNTEAFF. In DNA form, the CDR3 reads TGCAGTGCGGGGGGCCTCAGGGTGAACACTGAAGCTTTCTTT.

For this clonotype: A far larger clone differs by one base, so this is likely a read error. The chain couples TRBV6-4 to TRBJ1-2; weak D call: TRBD1 (6 bases). Germline V gives CDR1 MRHNA, CDR2 SNTAGT. Trimming stripped 4 bases from V and 4 bases from J, with 19 bases between. The CDR3 totals 16 residues. CDR3 sequence: CASSAVGGGLSYGYTF. The CDR3 DNA follows: TGTGCCAGCAGTGCCGTCGGAGGGGGGTTATCCTATGGCTACACCTTC.

The chain is built from TRBV16 and TRBJ2-7, with D perhaps matching TRBD1 (5 bases). V shed 7 bases and J shed 1 base, with 14 bases lying between them. This CDR3 is built from 14 residues. Germline V gene lookup returns CDR1 KGHSY and CDR2 FQNENV. CDR3 in DNA: TGTGCCAGCATCCGAACGCGACAGTCCTACGAGCAGTACTTC. It is translated as CASIRTRQSYEQYF.

The CDR3 is CASSLADVGLSYNEQFF. The CDR3 DNA reads as TGTGCCAGCAGCTTGGCTGACGTGGGACTCTCCTACAATGAGCAGTTCTTC. The genes are TRBV5-4 and TRBJ2-1, with a tentative D call TRBD2 (6 bases). CDR3 length equals 17 residues. V lost 0 bases to trimming and J lost 0 bases, with 13 bases between them. Per the germline V gene, CDR1 is SGHNT and CDR2 is YYREEE (reference sequence).

About this clonotype: This probably arose from a read error, given a far larger clone one base away. This sequence joins TRBV6-4 and TRBJ1-1; D gene ambiguous. There are 13 residues in the CDR3. CDR1 is MRHNA and CDR2 is SNTAGT in the germline V gene. V dropped 2 bases and J dropped 3 bases, with 7 bases sitting between them. CDR3 nucleotides: TGTGCCAGCAGTGACGAGGATCACACTGAAGCTTTCTTT. Residues: CASSDEDHTEAFF.

Many counts were recorded for this clonotype. The chain recombines TRBV5-1 with TRBJ2-1; TRBD2 matches 13 bases. This CDR3 region has 15 residues. V lost 4 bases to trimming and J lost 8 bases; unmatched junction nucleotides: 6. Per germline, CDR1 SGHRS and CDR2 YFSETQ. This CDR3 reads CASSPGLAGHDEQFF. DNA of the CDR3: TGCGCCAGCAGCCCGGGACTAGCGGGACACGATGAGCAGTTCTTC.

Ten or more counts support this clonotype. The chain combines TRBV10-3 with TRBJ2-1, with TRBD2 matching 7 bases. The V and J ends lost 3 bases and 4 bases, in that order; junction bases with no gene match: 6. The CDR3 consists of 15 residues. Germline lookup yields CDR1 ENHRY and CDR2 SYGVKD. The chain's CDR3 is CAISDSSGHYNEQFF. In nucleotides, the CDR3 is TGTGCCATCAGTGATAGTAGCGGGCATTACAATGAGCAGTTCTTC.

Of note for this clonotype: A read error likely explains this, since a far larger clone differs by one base. The chain uses TRBV6-2 or TRBV6-3 and TRBJ2-5; D is unresolved. Germline V gene data show CDR1 as MNHEY and CDR2 as SVGEGT. Trimming pared 6 bases from V and 8 bases from J, leaving 16 bases between. The CDR3 spans 13 residues. The CDR3 here is CASSRDHRYTQYF. The CDR3 DNA follows: TGTGCCAGCAGCCGTGATCATCGGTACACCCAGTACTTC.

With regard to this clonotype: One junction end disagrees with the germline gene, perhaps due to a read error. The chain recombines TRBV6-2 or TRBV6-3 with TRBJ2-7; TRBD1 matches 10 bases. CDR1 is MNHEY and CDR2 is SVGEGT in the germline V gene. This CDR3 region has 15 residues. The CDR3 sequence: CASSVTGGRSYEHYF. CDR3 bases: TGTGCCAGCAGTGTGACAGGGGGCCGGTCCTACGAGCATTACTTC.

This clonotype was recorded a few times. The chain couples TRBV7-2 to TRBJ1-1; the D gene is possibly TRBD1 (6 bases). The CDR3 sequence is 14 residues long. Trimming took 7 bases from V and 4 from J, leaving 16 bases between them. Germline values: CDR1 SGHTA, CDR2 FQGNSA. The CDR3 nucleotides are TGTGCCAGCATCGTCAGGGGCGAGAGCACTGAAGCTTTCTTT. Protein product: CASIVRGESTEAFF. The variable domain in full, completed from reference TRBV7-2 and TRBJ1-1, reads GAGVSQSPSNKVTEKGKDVELRCDPISGHTALYWYRQSLGQGLEFLIYFQGNSAPDKSGLPSDRFSAERTGGSVSTLTIQRTQQEDSAVYLCASIVRGESTEAFFGQGTRLTVV.

This clonotype was observed many times. This chain links TRBV12-3 or TRBV12-4 with TRBJ2-3, with a tentative D call TRBD1 (6 bases). CDR3 length equals 15 residues. Trimming cost V 1 base and J 1 base, with 9 bases left between them. The CDR3 region is CASSLGQVGTDTQYF. The CDR3 nucleotides read TGTGCCAGCAGTTTAGGACAGGTTGGCACAGATACGCAGTATTTT.

This clonotype was recorded many times. V usage is TRBV12-3 or TRBV12-4 and J usage is TRBJ1-1; weak D call: TRBD1 (6 bases). Trimming took 6 bases from V and 6 from J, leaving 17 bases between them. The CDR3 has 14 residues. In DNA form, the CDR3 reads TGTGCCAGCAGCCCCTCCACCGAGGGGGCTGAAGCTTTCTTT. Its protein is CASSPSTEGAEAFF.

This clonotype was observed at least ten times. The CDR3 DNA reads as TGTGCCTGGAGTGTAAATGGGGCGGACACCGGGGAGCTGTTTTTT. Amino acid sequence: CAWSVNGADTGELFF. The rearrangement joins TRBV30 to TRBJ2-2; TRBD1 might be the D (5 bases). CDR3 length equals 15 residues. With 0 bases removed from V and 3 bases from J, the gap between germline ends came to 11 bases. Germline CDR1 and CDR2: GTSNPN and SVGIG (reference sequence).

This clonotype was counted at least ten times. The rearrangement links TRBV30 to TRBJ1-6, with 7 nucleotides matching TRBD1. CDR1 is GTSNPN, CDR2 SVGIG, per germline (reference sequence). V lost 2 bases to trimming and J lost 10 bases; unmatched junction nucleotides: 11. The CDR3 contains 15 residues. CDR3 region: CAWSRSTGLNSPLHF. DNA of the CDR3: TGTGCCTGGAGTCGATCGACAGGGCTGAACTCACCCCTCCACTTT.